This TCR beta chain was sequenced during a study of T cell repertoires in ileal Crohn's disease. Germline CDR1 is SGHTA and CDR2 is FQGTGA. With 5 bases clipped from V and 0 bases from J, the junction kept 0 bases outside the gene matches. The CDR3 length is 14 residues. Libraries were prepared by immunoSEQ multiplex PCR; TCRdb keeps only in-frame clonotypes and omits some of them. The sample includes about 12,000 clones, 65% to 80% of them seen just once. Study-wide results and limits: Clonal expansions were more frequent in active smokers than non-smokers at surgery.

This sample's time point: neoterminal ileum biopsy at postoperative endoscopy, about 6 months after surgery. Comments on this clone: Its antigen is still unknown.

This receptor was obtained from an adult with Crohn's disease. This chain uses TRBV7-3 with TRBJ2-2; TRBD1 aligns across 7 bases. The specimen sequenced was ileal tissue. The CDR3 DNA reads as TGTGCCAGCAGCGACAGGGCGAACACCGGGGAGCTGTTTTTT. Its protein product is CASSDRANTGELFF.